This section outlines one T cell receptor (beta chain) sequence together with its context. Its antigen remains undetermined. No clone much larger than this one lies a single base away; base qualities are absent. TCRbeta CDR3 regions were amplified from genomic DNA by means of the immunoSEQ Assay, a bias-controlled multiplex PCR. The published analysis was carried out like this. The number of nucleated cells in each sample was estimated by amplification of reference gene primers within the assay. To quantify the absolute abundance of each unique TCRbeta CDR3 rearrangement, sequence reads were collapsed and filtered. For each sample, productive Simpson clonality was calculated by taking the square root of Simpson's diversity index across productive rearrangements. TCRdb obtained this table from immuneACCESS and retained in-frame rearrangements with V and J assigned. These tables miss some clones; where compared with another copy, unresolved V genes account for less than half of the shortfall, and the remainder is unexplained. V and J calls and clone size are as listed in that table; D and trimming were resolved from the DNA. Here the sample has more than 95,000 clones; 70% to 80% occur a single time. In total, the top ten clones hold around 25% of the sample.

The sample is drawn from a study of blood T cell repertoires in COVID-19 (dated by TCRdb to about 2020). For the wider study: The collaborator samples originated in the United States, Italy and Spain and spanned the acute and convalescent phases of COVID-19. The prospective study material was composed of cDNA or gDNA derived from T cells, B-cell-depleted T cells, or PBMCs. The dataset comprised deeply sampled blood TCRbeta repertoires from subjects exposed to, actively infected with, or recovered from COVID-19. The repertoires were released in a freely available public database intended as a resource for research on the immune response to SARS-CoV-2. The samples were drawn from two sources: the first 160 participants of the ongoing ImmuneRACE study, and over 1,000 subjects contributed by 6 global collaborators. The sample metadata nearly always contained a de-identified subject ID, COVID-19 status, age in years and sex. Where HLA class I and class II types were available, the types were taken from metadata supplied by the sample provider, not from assay-based typing.

CDR1 and CDR2 are read off the germline V gene as SGDLS and YYNGEE. The CDR3 holds 18 amino acids from the cysteine to the phenylalanine. Left in the record is the CDR3 DNA by itself, 54 bases read in frame from the first base. Trimmed from V: 0 bases; trimmed from J: 0 bases; junction bases lacking a gene match: 9. What the authors observed across the whole study: The quantity of clinical and demographic metadata differed by source and by participant and was supplied without curation.

Whole blood was collected in K2EDTA tubes by collaborating institutions according to the institutions' own protocols. For TCRbeta analysis, collaborators shipped samples in one of three forms: frozen whole blood, isolated PBMCs, or DNA extracted from either of those sample types. This sequence originates from a human donor in a cohort sampled during active COVID-19. The rearrangement joined TRBV9 to TRBJ2-7; 10 bases in the middle match TRBD2. The sequenced sample was peripheral blood. The CDR3 loop reads CASSVGASGSGHSYEQYF. The DNA reads as follows: TGTGCCAGCAGCGTAGGGGCTAGCGGGAGCGGGCACTCCTACGAGCAGTACTTC.